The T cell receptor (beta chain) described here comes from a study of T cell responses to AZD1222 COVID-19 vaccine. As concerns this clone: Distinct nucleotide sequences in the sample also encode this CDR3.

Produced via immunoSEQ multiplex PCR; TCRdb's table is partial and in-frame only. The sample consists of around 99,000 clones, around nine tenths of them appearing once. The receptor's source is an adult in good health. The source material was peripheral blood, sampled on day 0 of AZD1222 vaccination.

The CDR3 reads CASSRPGQGLYEQYF. CDR3 nucleotides: TGTGCCAGCAGTAGACCCGGGCAGGGGCTCTACGAGCAGTACTTC. This chain joins TRBV6-6 and TRBJ2-7, with a possible D match to TRBD1 (6 bases). The CDR3 is 15 residues long. Germline V lookup: CDR1 MNHNY, CDR2 SVGAGI (reference sequence). V lost 5 bases, J lost 3 bases, and 17 bases lay in between.